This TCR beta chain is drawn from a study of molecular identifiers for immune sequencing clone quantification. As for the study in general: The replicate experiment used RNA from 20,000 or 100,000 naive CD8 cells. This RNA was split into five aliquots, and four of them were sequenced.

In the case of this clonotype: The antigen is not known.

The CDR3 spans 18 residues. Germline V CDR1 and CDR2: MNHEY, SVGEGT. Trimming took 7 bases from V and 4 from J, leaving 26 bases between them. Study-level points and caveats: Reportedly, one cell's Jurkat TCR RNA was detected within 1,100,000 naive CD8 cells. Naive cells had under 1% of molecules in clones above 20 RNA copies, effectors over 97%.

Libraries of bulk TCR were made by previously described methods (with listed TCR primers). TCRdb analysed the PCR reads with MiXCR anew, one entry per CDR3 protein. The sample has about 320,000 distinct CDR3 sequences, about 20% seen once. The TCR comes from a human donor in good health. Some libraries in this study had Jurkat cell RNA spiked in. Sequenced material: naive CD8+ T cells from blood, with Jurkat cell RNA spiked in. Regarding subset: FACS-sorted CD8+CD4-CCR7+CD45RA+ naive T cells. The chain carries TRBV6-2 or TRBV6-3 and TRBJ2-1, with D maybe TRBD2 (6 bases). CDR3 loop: CASILAGRTEKAYNEQFF. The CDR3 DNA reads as TGTGCCAGCATTCTCGCGGGACGTACGGAAAAAGCGTACAATGAGCAGTTCTTC.